This TCR beta chain was captured by sequencing in a study of beta chain features in type 1 diabetes. Study-wide background: Patients looked much like healthy donors when it came to age, gender and cell yields.

With respect to this clone: Its specificity is not known.

Broader study findings: In all four CD4+ subsets, TCRB CDR3 length was significantly, moderately reduced in type 1 diabetes. The naive, central memory and Treg TCRB repertoires of patients appeared to be more similar to one another than those of healthy donors. More deletions and fewer insertions at VDJ junctions were seen in type 1 diabetes patients.

This CDR3 contains 14 residues. The germline V gene has CDR1 SGHTA and CDR2 FQGNSA. Germline trimming cut 5 bases from V and 2 bases from J; bases unmatched to any gene: 4. Expressed TCRB transcripts were sequenced because the isolated RNA had all been reverse transcribed beforehand. Average reads for naive, central memory and regulatory T cell samples were several million. TCRdb's table, derived via immunoSEQ multiplex PCR, lists solely in-frame clones and lacks some. The table includes more than 25,000 clones, less than 60% detected once. This TCR was recovered from a woman between 18 and 29 years old with type 1 diabetes. This chain uses TRBV7-2 with TRBJ2-3; 7 nucleotides match TRBD2. Sequencing was done on a sample of Tregs from blood. This CDR3 reads CASSRTSVTDTQYF. The CDR3 nucleotides read TGTGCCAGCAGCCGTACTAGCGTCACAGATACGCAGTATTTT.